The sequence of this TCR beta chain was determined in a study of cytomegalovirus exposure and HLA in healthy donors. As for the study in general: Assignment to the Caucasian-associated ancestry cluster applied to around 80% of the approximately 420 genotyped donors.

PCR primers comprised 60 Vbeta and 13 Jbeta primers. TCRdb's table, derived via immunoSEQ multiplex PCR, lists solely in-frame clones and lacks some. Of approximately 170,000 clones listed, approximately 71% are singletons. The CDR3 consists of 15 residues. In germline, CDR1 is SGHNT, CDR2 YYREEE (reference sequence). The ends lost 3 bases at V and 0 bases at J; junction bases unmatched: 5. Likely unrecorded immune exposures existed in these nominally healthy donors. The sequenced sample consisted of PBMCs. The J gene is TRBJ1-1, the V gene TRBV5-4; the match to TRBD1 covers 7 bases. This clonotype was obtained from a girl aged 5-17 years in good health and CMV-seronegative. In nucleotides, the CDR3 is TGTGCCAGCAGCTGGAAAACAGGGGTGAACACTGAAGCTTTCTTT. As protein: CASSWKTGVNTEAFF.